Shown below are 3 T cell receptor beta chains from a single sample sequenced in a study of CXCR3-negative and CXCR3-positive naive CD8 T cells. UMI-labeled 5' RACE yielded the TRB cDNA libraries. TCRdb re-called the 5' RACE reads and gives one entry per CDR3 protein, without DNA. This sample's table reports 50,000 to 65,000 distinct CDR3 sequences. The sequenced sample consisted of memory CD8+ T cells from blood. These receptors were taken from a human donor in good health. Some clones in this sample may be carry-over from other donors' samples.

The J gene is TRBJ2-7, the V gene TRBV7-9; TCRdb selects TRBD2, and the lack of DNA leaves this call unchecked. The V gene's germline CDR1 is SEHNR and CDR2 FQNEAQ (reference sequence). The CDR3 is made up of 13 amino acids. The CDR3 loop is CATQESPLREQYF.

The V call is TRBV7-9, the J call TRBJ1-2; TCRdb gives TRBD1 as the D gene, but with no DNA this cannot be confirmed. CDR3 length equals 14 residues. Germline V gene lookup returns CDR1 SEHNR and CDR2 FQNEAQ (reference sequence). CDR3 in amino acids: CASSSARGDYGYTF.

This sequence joins TRBV11-2 and TRBJ2-5; TCRdb names TRBD1, which stays unverified in the absence of DNA. Germline CDR1 reads SGHAT; CDR2 reads FQNNGV. This CDR3 has 16 residues. The CDR3: CASSPDHPGGQETQYF.